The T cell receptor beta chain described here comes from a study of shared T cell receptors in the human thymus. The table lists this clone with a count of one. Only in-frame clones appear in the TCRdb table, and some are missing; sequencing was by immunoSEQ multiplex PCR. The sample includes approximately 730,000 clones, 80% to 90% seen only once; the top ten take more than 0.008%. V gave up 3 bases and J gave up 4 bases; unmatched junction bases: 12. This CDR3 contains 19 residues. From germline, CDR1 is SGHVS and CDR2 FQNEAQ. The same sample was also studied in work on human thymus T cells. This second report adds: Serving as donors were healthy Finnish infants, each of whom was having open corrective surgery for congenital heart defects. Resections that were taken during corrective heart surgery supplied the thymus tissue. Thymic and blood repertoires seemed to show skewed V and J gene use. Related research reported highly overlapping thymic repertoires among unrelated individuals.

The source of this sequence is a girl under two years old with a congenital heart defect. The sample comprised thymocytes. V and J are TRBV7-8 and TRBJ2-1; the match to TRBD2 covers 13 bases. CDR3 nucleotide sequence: TGTGCCAGCAGCTTTTGGCGGACTAGCGGGGGAAGACCTTACAATGAGCAGTTCTTC. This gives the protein CASSFWRTSGGRPYNEQFF. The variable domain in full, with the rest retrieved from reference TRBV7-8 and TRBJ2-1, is GAGVSQSPRYKVAKRGQDVALRCDPISGHVSLFWYQQALGQGPEFLTYFQNEAQLDKSGLPSDRFFAERPEGSVSTLKIQRTQQEDSAVYLCASSFWRTSGGRPYNEQFFGPGTRLTVL.